One and the same sample provided the 4 T cell receptor beta chains below, sequenced in a study of shared clonotypes between healthy human individuals. Produced via immunoSEQ multiplex PCR; TCRdb's table is partial and in-frame only. The sample lists millions of clones; around 94% were seen once. Sequencing used naive CD4+ T cells sorted from blood. Stated subset: CD45RA+ positively selected. The receptors shown here come from a man younger than 35 in good health.

CDR3: CASSRLLGTEAFF. CDR3 in DNA: TGTGCCAGCAGTCGCCTCCTGGGGACTGAAGCTTTCTTT. The genes are TRBV6-5 and TRBJ1-1; D unresolved. The CDR3 consists of 13 residues. The V gene's germline CDR1 is MNHEY and CDR2 SVGAGI. The V gene lost 5 bases and the J gene lost 5 bases, with 12 bases spanning the gap.

This clone was observed a single time. The sample contains more than one DNA sequence encoding this CDR3. The rearrangement uses TRBV7-2 and TRBJ1-1; D uncertain. V lost 4 bases, J lost 0 bases, and 6 bases lay in between. The CDR3 extends over 13 amino acids. The germline V gene encodes CDR1 SGHTA and CDR2 FQGNSA. CDR3 in amino acids: CASSSQLNTEAFF. The CDR3 DNA sequence: TGTGCCAGCAGCTCCCAACTGAACACTGAAGCTTTCTTT.

The chain combines TRBV7-2 with TRBJ2-3; 8 nucleotides match TRBD2. The CDR3 consists of 18 residues. Trimming cost V 3 bases and J 0 bases; bases outside gene matches: 11. The germline CDR1 and CDR2 sequences are SGHTA and FQGNSA. The CDR3: CASSFDAGGDTSTDTQYF. In DNA form, the CDR3 reads TGTGCCAGCAGCTTTGACGCGGGGGGAGATACTAGCACAGATACGCAGTATTTT.

The chain couples TRBV29-1 to TRBJ2-4, with 9 bases matching TRBD1. The CDR3 totals 12 residues. Germline CDR1 is SQVTM and CDR2 is ANQGSEA. The ends lost 6 bases at V and 7 bases at J; junction bases unmatched: 4. The CDR3 coding sequence is TGCAGCGTGTTGACAGGGGGGAACATTCAGTACTTC. This sequence encodes CSVLTGGNIQYF.